These 11 T cell receptor beta chains originate from one sample sequenced in a study of CD8+ T cells in alopecia areata. RNA, once extracted, was reverse transcribed into cDNA for use as the sequencing template. Libraries were prepared by immunoSEQ multiplex PCR; TCRdb keeps only in-frame clonotypes and omits some of them. The data show 110,000 to 150,000 clones, 82% seen once. The sample's treatment: oral pan-JAK inhibitor, 5-10 mg twice daily. The sequencing used CD8+ T cells sorted from blood, collected at week 4, from a patient treated with tofacitinib. Receptors were obtained from a human donor with alopecia areata.

The chain combines TRBV25-1 with TRBJ2-2; perhaps TRBD1 as D (6 bases). V was trimmed by 3 bases and J by 3 bases, leaving 14 bases between them. This CDR3 is 16 amino acids long. Germline CDR1 MGHDK, CDR2 SYGVNS. CDR3 sequence (DNA): TGTGCCAGCAGTGAGAACCAGGGGCCCCACACCGGGGAGCTGTTTTTT. Protein product: CASSENQGPHTGELFF.

This clone occurred a few times. The genes are TRBV11-2 and TRBJ2-1; 7 bases match TRBD2. The V and J ends lost 1 base and 4 bases, in that order; junction bases with no gene match: 7. The CDR3 totals 16 residues. The V gene's germline CDR1 is SGHAT and CDR2 FQNNGV. In DNA, the CDR3 is TGTGCCAGCAGCTTAGTTAGGGACTACCCATACAATGAGCAGTTCTTC. This translates into CASSLVRDYPYNEQFF.

The V call is TRBV4-2, the J call TRBJ2-7; 7 bases fit TRBD1. The germline V gene encodes CDR1 LGHNA and CDR2 YNFKEQ. V was clipped by 0 bases and J by 4 bases; unmatched bases: 6. The CDR3 loop spans 15 amino acids. The DNA for the CDR3 is TGTGCCAGCAGCCAAGAGGCGACAGGGTATTACGAGCAGTACTTC. Protein sequence: CASSQEATGYYEQYF.

The J gene is TRBJ2-7, the V gene TRBV5-4, with 7 nucleotides matching TRBD2. In germline, CDR1 is SGHNT, CDR2 YYREEE (reference sequence). CDR3 size: 14 residues. The ends lost 5 bases at V and 1 base at J; junction bases unmatched: 6. CDR3 bases: TGTGCCAGCAGTTCGGGGGGTCTTTCCTACGAGCAGTACTTC. This gives the protein CASSSGGLSYEQYF. The variable domain in full, completed from reference TRBV5-4 and TRBJ2-7, reads ETGVTQSPTHLIKTRGQQVTLRCSSQSGHNTVSWYQQALGQGPQFIFQYYREEENGRGNFPPRFSGLQFPNYSSELNVNALELDDSALYLCASSSGGLSYEQYFGPGTRLTVT.

The V gene is TRBV7-9, the J gene TRBJ2-5, with 9 bases that match TRBD1. The length of the CDR3 is 14 residues. Germline V gene sequence: CDR1 SEHNR, CDR2 FQNEAQ (reference sequence). The V and J ends lost 4 bases and 4 bases, in that order; junction bases with no gene match: 4. CDR3 sequence reads: CASSYTGGRETQYF. CDR3 DNA: TGTGCCAGCAGCTACACAGGGGGCCGAGAGACCCAGTACTTC. The full variable domain, rest sourced from reference TRBV7-9 and TRBJ2-5, is DTGVSQNPRHKITKRGQNVTFRCDPISEHNRLYWYRQTLGQGPEFLTYFQNEAQLEKSRLLSDRFSAERPKGSFSTLEIQRTEQGDSAMYLCASSYTGGRETQYFGPGTRLLVL.

CDR3 sequence: CASSGTGENTGELFF. In DNA, the CDR3 is TGTGCCAGCAGCGGGACAGGGGAGAACACCGGGGAGCTGTTTTTT. The rearrangement links TRBV5-6 to TRBJ2-2, with TRBD1 identical over 10 bases. The germline CDR1 and CDR2 sequences are SGHDT and YYEEEE. The CDR3 runs 15 residues. The V gene end was trimmed by 4 bases and the J gene end by 1 base; junction bases not matched to a gene: 1.

The chain combines TRBV9 with TRBJ2-1; D might be TRBD1 (6 bases). Germline lookup yields CDR1 SGDLS and CDR2 YYNGEE. The germline V and J ends were trimmed by 3 bases and 6 bases, with 10 bases remaining between them. The CDR3 sequence is 13 residues long. The CDR3 spells CASSDDRSNEQFF. DNA of the CDR3: TGTGCCAGCAGCGACGACAGGAGCAATGAGCAGTTCTTC. The variable domain in full, completed from reference TRBV9 and TRBJ2-1, reads DSGVTQTPKHLITATGQRVTLRCSPRSGDLSVYWYQQSLDQGLQFLIQYYNGEERAKGNILERFSAQQFPDLHSELNLSSLELGDSALYFCASSDDRSNEQFFGPGTRLTVL.

On this clone itself: One end of the junction fails to match germline, which may point to a read error. J is TRBJ2-5 and V is TRBV7-7; no definite D call. This CDR3 is built from 13 residues. Germline CDR1 and CDR2: SSHAT and FNYEAQ (reference sequence). CDR3 sequence (DNA): TGTGCTAGCAGCTTAGTCATTCAAGAGACCCAGTACTTC. Amino acid sequence: CASSLVIQETQYF.

The V and J genes are TRBV9 and TRBJ2-1, with 7 bases matching TRBD1. Germline V lookup: CDR1 SGDLS, CDR2 YYNGEE. The V segment lost 0 bases and the J segment 0 bases; nucleotides outside the gene matches: 9. This CDR3 region has 18 residues. In nucleotides, the CDR3 is TGTGCCAGCAGCGTAGTACCCACAGGGGCCTTCTCCTACAATGAGCAGTTCTTC. Protein sequence: CASSVVPTGAFSYNEQFF.

The table lists this clone with a count of one. The gene calls are TRBV29-1 and TRBJ2-3; a weak D match, TRBD2 (5 bases). Germline lookup yields CDR1 SQVTM and CDR2 ANQGSEA. Trimming removed 7 bases at V and 6 bases at J, with 17 bases between. The CDR3 has 13 amino acids. Here the CDR3 reads CSALPASYDTQYF. The CDR3 DNA is TGCAGCGCCCTCCCAGCTAGCTATGATACGCAGTATTTT.

The V gene is TRBV5-1, the J gene TRBJ2-2, with D perhaps matching TRBD1 (6 bases). CDR1 and CDR2 from the germline V gene are SGHRS and YFSETQ. The CDR3 runs 17 residues. Trimming pared 0 bases from V and 2 bases from J, leaving 14 bases between. The CDR3 here is CASSLGQAALNTGELFF. The CDR3 nucleotides read TGCGCCAGCAGCTTGGGACAGGCCGCCTTAAACACCGGGGAGCTGTTTTTT.